One sample yielded the 5 T cell receptor beta chains listed below, sequenced in a study of CD8 T cells in Susac syndrome. It was with random hexamers that roughly 0.45 to 1 ug RNA was reverse transcribed. MiXCR, run by TCRdb on the immunoSEQ multiplex PCR reads, gives a single entry per CDR3 protein. In the table there are some 220,000 distinct CDR3 sequences, 95% of which are singletons. The sequencing sample was made of CD4+ T cells from PBMCs. The receptors derive from a human donor with multiple sclerosis.

V gene TRBV3-1 combines with J gene TRBJ2-6; D may be TRBD1 (6 bases). This CDR3 is 18 amino acids long. Between the trimmed V and J ends, which lost 0 bases and 1 base, there was a span of 13 bases. Germline loops: CDR1 LGHDT, CDR2 YNNKEL (reference sequence). The CDR3 DNA follows: TGTGCCAGCAGCCAAGATCGACAGGTTCGTTCTGGGGCCAACGTCCTGACTTTC. This codes for CASSQDRQVRSGANVLTF.

Comments on this clonotype: At one of its ends the junction is not consistent with the germline gene, which may arise from a read error. V usage is TRBV6-5 and J usage is TRBJ1-2; maybe TRBD1 (6 bases). Germline values: CDR1 MNHEY, CDR2 SVGAGI. CDR3 size: 15 residues. The CDR3 coding sequence is TGTGCCATCAGTGGGGGCCCGCCAGACCTCTATGGCTACACCTTC. This gives the protein CAISGGPPDLYGYTF.

The chain uses TRBV3-1 and TRBJ2-7; no definite D call. V was cut by 4 bases and J by 3 bases, with 7 bases left in between. The CDR3 spans 12 residues. CDR1 is LGHDT and CDR2 is YNNKEL in the germline V gene (reference sequence). CDR3 protein: CASSPRDYEQYF. DNA for the CDR3: TGTGCCAGCAGCCCAAGAGACTACGAGCAGTACTTC.

The chain is built from TRBV30 and TRBJ1-5, with 8 positions matching TRBD1. Germline lookup yields CDR1 GTSNPN and CDR2 SVGIG (reference sequence). The CDR3 runs 15 residues. V lost 5 bases, J lost 0 bases, and 6 bases stayed unmatched. The CDR3 loop is CAWSRDRLSNQPQHF. The DNA of the CDR3 is TGTGCCTGGTCCCGGGACAGGCTTAGCAATCAGCCCCAGCATTTT.

The chain joins TRBV29-1 to TRBJ2-2, with D perhaps assigned TRBD1 or TRBD2 (5 bases each). The V end was cut by 6 bases, the J end by 0 bases, with 11 bases between. CDR1 SQVTM and CDR2 ANQGSEA come from the germline V gene. The CDR3 runs to 14 residues. CDR3 sequence (DNA): TGCAGCGTCCGGACACTAGCGAACACCGGGGAGCTGTTTTTT. Protein sequence: CSVRTLANTGELFF.